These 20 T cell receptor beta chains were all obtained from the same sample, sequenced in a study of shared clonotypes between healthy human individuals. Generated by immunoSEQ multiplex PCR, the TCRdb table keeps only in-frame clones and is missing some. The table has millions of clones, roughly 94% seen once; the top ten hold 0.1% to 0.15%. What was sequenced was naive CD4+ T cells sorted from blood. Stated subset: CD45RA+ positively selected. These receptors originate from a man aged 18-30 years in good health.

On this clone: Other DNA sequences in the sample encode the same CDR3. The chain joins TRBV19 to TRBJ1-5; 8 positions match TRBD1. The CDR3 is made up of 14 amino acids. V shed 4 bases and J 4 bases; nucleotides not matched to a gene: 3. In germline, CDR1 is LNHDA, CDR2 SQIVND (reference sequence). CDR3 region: CASSTTGDNQPQHF. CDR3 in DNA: TGTGCCAGTAGTACGACAGGGGATAATCAGCCCCAGCATTTT.

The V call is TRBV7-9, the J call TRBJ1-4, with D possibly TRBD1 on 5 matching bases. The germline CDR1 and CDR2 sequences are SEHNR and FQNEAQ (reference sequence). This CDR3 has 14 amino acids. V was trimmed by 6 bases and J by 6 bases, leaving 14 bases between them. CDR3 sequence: CASSSTGGDEKLFF. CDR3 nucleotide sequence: TGTGCCAGCAGTTCTACCGGGGGGGATGAAAAACTGTTTTTT.

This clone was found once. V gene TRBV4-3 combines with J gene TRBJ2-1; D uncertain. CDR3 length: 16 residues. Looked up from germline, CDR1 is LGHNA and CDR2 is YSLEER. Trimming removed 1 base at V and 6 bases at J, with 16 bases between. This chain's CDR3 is CASSQVYSGQLNEQFF. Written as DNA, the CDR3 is TGCGCCAGCAGCCAAGTATACTCAGGTCAACTCAATGAGCAGTTCTTC.

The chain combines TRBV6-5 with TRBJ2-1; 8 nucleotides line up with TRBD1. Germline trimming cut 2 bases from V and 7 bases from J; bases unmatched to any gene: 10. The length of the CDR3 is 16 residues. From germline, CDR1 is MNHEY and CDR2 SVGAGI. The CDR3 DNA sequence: TGTGCCAGCAGTTACCGCGGGACAGGAATGAGGAATGAGCAGTTCTTC. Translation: CASSYRGTGMRNEQFF.

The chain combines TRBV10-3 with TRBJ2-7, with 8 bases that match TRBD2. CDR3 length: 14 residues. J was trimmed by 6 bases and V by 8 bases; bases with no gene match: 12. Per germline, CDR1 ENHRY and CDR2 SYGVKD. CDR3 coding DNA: TGTGCCATCGGCCCCGGGCTAGCGGGTGGCGAGCAGTACTTC. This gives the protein CAIGPGLAGGEQYF.

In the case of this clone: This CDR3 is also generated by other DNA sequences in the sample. As DNA, the CDR3 is TGCGCCAGCAGCTCTAGCGGGGGGTCCTACAATGAGCAGTTCTTC. This codes for CASSSSGGSYNEQFF. The gene calls are TRBV5-1 and TRBJ2-1; 11 bases match TRBD2. Trimming removed 3 bases from V and 1 base from J; junction bases left unmatched: 0. The CDR3 is 15 residues long. Germline CDR1 is SGHRS and CDR2 is YFSETQ.

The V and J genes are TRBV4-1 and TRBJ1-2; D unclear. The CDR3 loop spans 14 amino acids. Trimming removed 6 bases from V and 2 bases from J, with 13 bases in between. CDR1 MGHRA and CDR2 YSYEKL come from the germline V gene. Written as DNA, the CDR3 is TGCGCCAGCAGGGGGATCGGACGGAACTATGGCTACACCTTC. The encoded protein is CASRGIGRNYGYTF.

CDR3 loop: CASSYSPLLNLYEQYF. CDR3 DNA sequence: TGTGCCAGCAGTTATTCCCCCCTCTTGAATCTCTACGAGCAGTACTTC. The rearrangement uses TRBV27 and TRBJ2-7; D is unclear. Germline V CDR1 and CDR2: MNHEY, SMNVEV (reference sequence). The V and J ends lost 4 bases and 3 bases respectively, with 19 bases between them. The CDR3 runs 16 residues.

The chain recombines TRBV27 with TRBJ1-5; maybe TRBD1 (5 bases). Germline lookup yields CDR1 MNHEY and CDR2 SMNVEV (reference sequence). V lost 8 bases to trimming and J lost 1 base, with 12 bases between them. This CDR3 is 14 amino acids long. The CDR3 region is CASRPRQSNQPQHF. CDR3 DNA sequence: TGTGCCAGCCGACCGAGACAGAGCAATCAGCCCCAGCATTTT.

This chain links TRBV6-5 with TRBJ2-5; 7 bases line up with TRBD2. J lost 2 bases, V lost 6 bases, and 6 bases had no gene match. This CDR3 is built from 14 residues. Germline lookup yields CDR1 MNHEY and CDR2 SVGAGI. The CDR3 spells CASRPRGGQETQYF. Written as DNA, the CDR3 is TGTGCCAGCAGGCCCCGGGGAGGGCAAGAGACCCAGTACTTC.

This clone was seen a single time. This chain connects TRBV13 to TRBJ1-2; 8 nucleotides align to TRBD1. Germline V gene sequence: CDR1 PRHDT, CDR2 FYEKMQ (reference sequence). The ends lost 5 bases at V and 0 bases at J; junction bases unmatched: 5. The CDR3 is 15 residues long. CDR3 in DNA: TGTGCCAGCAGCCCCCGGACAGGGACTAACTATGGCTACACCTTC. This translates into CASSPRTGTNYGYTF.

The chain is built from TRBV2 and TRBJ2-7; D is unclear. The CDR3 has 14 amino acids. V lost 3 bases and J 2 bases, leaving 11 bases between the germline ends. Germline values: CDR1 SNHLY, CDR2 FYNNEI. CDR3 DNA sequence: TGTGCCAGCAGTGATCCGACTTATCCCTACGAGCAGTACTTC. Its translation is CASSDPTYPYEQYF.

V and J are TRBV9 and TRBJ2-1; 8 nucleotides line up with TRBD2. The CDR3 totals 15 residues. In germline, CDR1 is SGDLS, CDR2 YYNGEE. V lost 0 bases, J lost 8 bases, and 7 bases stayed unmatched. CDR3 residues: CASSVAGGPYYEQFF. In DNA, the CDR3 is TGTGCCAGCAGCGTAGCGGGAGGGCCATACTATGAGCAGTTCTTC.

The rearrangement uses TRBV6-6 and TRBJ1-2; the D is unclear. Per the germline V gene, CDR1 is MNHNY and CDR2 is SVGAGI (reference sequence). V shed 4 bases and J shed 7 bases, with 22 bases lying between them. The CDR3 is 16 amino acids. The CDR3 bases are TGTGCCAGCAGTTTACTTGGGGAGGAGGGTACGGCTGGCTACACCTTC. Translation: CASSLLGEEGTAGYTF.

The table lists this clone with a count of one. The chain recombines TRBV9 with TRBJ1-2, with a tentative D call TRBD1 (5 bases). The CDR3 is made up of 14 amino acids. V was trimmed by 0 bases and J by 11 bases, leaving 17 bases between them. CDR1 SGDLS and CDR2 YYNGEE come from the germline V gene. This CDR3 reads CASSVDPTQGGYTF. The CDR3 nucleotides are TGTGCCAGCAGCGTAGATCCAACCCAGGGAGGGTACACCTTC.

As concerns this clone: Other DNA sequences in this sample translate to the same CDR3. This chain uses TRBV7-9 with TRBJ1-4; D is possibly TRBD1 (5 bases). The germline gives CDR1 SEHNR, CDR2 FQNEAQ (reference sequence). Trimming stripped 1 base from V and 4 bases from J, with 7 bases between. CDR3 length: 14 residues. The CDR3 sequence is CASSLGQNNEKLFF. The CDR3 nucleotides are TGTGCCAGCAGCTTAGGACAGAATAATGAAAAACTGTTTTTT.

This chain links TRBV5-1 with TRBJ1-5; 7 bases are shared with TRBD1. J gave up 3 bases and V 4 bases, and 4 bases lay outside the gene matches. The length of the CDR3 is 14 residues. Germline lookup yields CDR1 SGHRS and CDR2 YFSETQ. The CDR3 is CASSPGQHNQPQHF. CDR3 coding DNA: TGCGCCAGCAGCCCGGGACAGCACAATCAGCCCCAGCATTTT.

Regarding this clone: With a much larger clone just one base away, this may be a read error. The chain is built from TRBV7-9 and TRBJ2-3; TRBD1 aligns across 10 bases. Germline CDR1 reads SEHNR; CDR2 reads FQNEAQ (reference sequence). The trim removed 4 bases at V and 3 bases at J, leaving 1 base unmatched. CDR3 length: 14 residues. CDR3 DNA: TGTGCCAGCAGCTGGGACAGGGGAACAGATACGCAGTATTTT. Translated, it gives CASSWDRGTDTQYF.

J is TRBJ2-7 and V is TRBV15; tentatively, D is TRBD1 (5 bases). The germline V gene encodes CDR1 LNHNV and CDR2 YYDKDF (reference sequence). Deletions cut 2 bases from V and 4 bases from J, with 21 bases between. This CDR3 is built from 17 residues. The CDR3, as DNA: TGTGCCACCAGCAGATTAACAGGTTCGAAGGCCCAATACGAGCAGTACTTC. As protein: CATSRLTGSKAQYEQYF.

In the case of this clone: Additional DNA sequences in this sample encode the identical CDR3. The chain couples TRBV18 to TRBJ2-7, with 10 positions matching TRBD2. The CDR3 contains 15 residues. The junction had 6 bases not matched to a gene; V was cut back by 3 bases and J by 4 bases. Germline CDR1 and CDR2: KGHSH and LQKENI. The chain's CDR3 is CASSPGAGGPYEQYF. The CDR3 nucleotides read TGTGCCAGCTCACCCGGAGCGGGAGGGCCGTACGAGCAGTACTTC.